A single sample is the source of the 21 T cell receptor beta chains below, sequenced in a study of blood T cell repertoires in COVID-19. The repertoire was sequenced with immunoSEQ multiplex PCR; TCRdb's copy has only in-frame clones and lacks some. The data show about 270,000 clones, roughly 85% seen once. Sequenced: peripheral blood. Receptors were obtained from a woman aged 18-30 years with acute or convalescent COVID-19.

The chain is built from TRBV6-5 and TRBJ1-2; TRBD1 agrees at 9 bases. After removal of 0 bases from V and 8 bases from J, the junction contained 7 bases not matched to a gene. Per germline, CDR1 MNHEY and CDR2 SVGAGI. The CDR3 contains 15 residues. CDR3 sequence (DNA): TGTGCCAGCAGTTACTCCCAGGGGACAGGGCGAGGCTACACCTTC. It encodes CASSYSQGTGRGYTF.

This chain connects TRBV19 to TRBJ1-1; weak D call: TRBD1 (5 bases). Trimming stripped 2 bases from V and 7 bases from J, with 20 bases between. Germline lookup yields CDR1 LNHDA and CDR2 SQIVND (reference sequence). The CDR3 runs 16 residues. The CDR3 protein is CASSIFPGGMGGEAFF. In DNA, the CDR3 is TGTGCCAGTAGTATATTCCCAGGAGGGATGGGGGGTGAAGCTTTCTTT.

V and J are TRBV29-1 and TRBJ2-1; TRBD2 matches at 11 bases. This CDR3 region has 15 residues. The V gene end was trimmed by 4 bases and the J gene end by 5 bases; junction bases not matched to a gene: 7. The germline CDR1 and CDR2 sequences are SQVTM and ANQGSEA. The CDR3 DNA reads as TGCAGCGTTGCTCCTAGCGGGAGGAAACACAATGAGCAGTTCTTC. Protein product: CSVAPSGRKHNEQFF.

The chain combines TRBV11-3 with TRBJ1-1; D gene uncertain. The CDR3 has 13 residues. Germline values: CDR1 SGHNT, CDR2 YENEEA. The V and J ends lost 1 base and 4 bases respectively, with 7 bases between them. This CDR3 reads CASSLVLGTEAFF. DNA for the CDR3: TGTGCCAGCAGCTTAGTCCTCGGCACTGAAGCTTTCTTT. The full variable domain, in which reference TRBV11-3 and TRBJ1-1 provide the parts outside the CDR3, is EAGVVQSPRYKIIEKKQPVAFWCNPISGHNTLYWYLQNLGQGPELLIRYENEEAVDDSQLPKDRFSAERLKGVDSTLKIQPAELGDSAVYLCASSLVLGTEAFFGQGTRLTVV.

This chain uses TRBV5-1 with TRBJ1-2; 9 nucleotides line up with TRBD1. The CDR3 is 13 residues long. From germline, CDR1 is SGHRS and CDR2 YFSETQ. The junction had 4 bases not matched to a gene; V was cut back by 4 bases and J by 6 bases. Written as DNA, the CDR3 is TGCGCCAGCAGCCGGGGGGACAGGGATGGCTACACCTTC. Encoded protein: CASSRGDRDGYTF.

The chain combines TRBV6-6 with TRBJ1-5; D remains ambiguous. CDR3 length equals 15 residues. V was cut by 2 bases and J by 2 bases, with 10 bases left in between. Germline V gene data show CDR1 as MNHNY and CDR2 as SVGAGI (reference sequence). The CDR3 loop is CASSYTSLGNQPQHF. CDR3 nucleotides: TGTGCCAGCAGTTACACAAGTTTGGGCAATCAGCCCCAGCATTTT.

The chain recombines TRBV10-1 with TRBJ2-7; possible D gene TRBD1, 5 bases. The CDR3 totals 13 residues. Trimming removed 2 bases from V and 4 bases from J, with 9 bases in between. Per germline, CDR1 WNHNN and CDR2 SYGVQD (reference sequence). CDR3 bases: TGCGCCAGCAGTGAGGGGGCAGGTTACGAGCAGTACTTC. Its translation is CASSEGAGYEQYF.

The chain has TRBV7-8 and TRBJ2-1, with 9 bases fitting TRBD2. The CDR3 has 17 amino acids. Per the germline V gene, CDR1 is SGHVS and CDR2 is FQNEAQ. J lost 7 bases, V lost 0 bases, and 10 bases had no gene match. The CDR3 region is CASSLAYAREGGNEQFF. As DNA, the CDR3 is TGTGCCAGCAGCTTAGCGTATGCGCGGGAGGGGGGTAATGAGCAGTTCTTC.

This clone was recorded only once. The chain recombines TRBV5-5 with TRBJ1-1; no clear D gene. With 0 bases removed from V and 0 bases from J, the gap between germline ends came to 6 bases. Germline CDR1 and CDR2: SGHKS and YYEKEE (reference sequence). The CDR3 extends over 14 amino acids. CDR3 sequence reads: CASSLGLLNTEAFF. The CDR3 region has the DNA TGTGCCAGCAGCTTGGGGCTGTTGAACACTGAAGCTTTCTTT.

The chain links TRBV2 to TRBJ1-1; D uncertain. This CDR3 is 14 amino acids long. V gave up 5 bases and J gave up 0 bases, with 10 bases separating them. Per germline, CDR1 SNHLY and CDR2 FYNNEI. CDR3 residues: CASSWADLNTEAFF. CDR3 coding DNA: TGTGCCAGCAGTTGGGCAGACCTGAACACTGAAGCTTTCTTT.

The CDR3 nucleotides read TGCGCCAGCAGCTTCCAGGACAGGGCCCACGAGCAGTACTTC. Residues: CASSFQDRAHEQYF. This chain connects TRBV5-1 to TRBJ2-7; 8 bases match TRBD1. The CDR3 totals 14 residues. Germline V gives CDR1 SGHRS, CDR2 YFSETQ. Germline trimming cut 2 bases from V and 5 bases from J; bases unmatched to any gene: 6.

A note on this clone: Other DNA sequences of this sample code for an identical CDR3. CDR3 DNA: TGCAGTGCTAGTGTGAGAAACACTGAAGCTTTCTTT. This encodes CSASVRNTEAFF. The chain links TRBV20-1 to TRBJ1-1; unclear D gene. Per germline, CDR1 DFQATT and CDR2 SNEGSKA (reference sequence). There are 12 residues in the CDR3. The V end lost 3 bases, the J end lost 2 bases, and 7 bases lay between the germline ends.

This sequence joins TRBV4-3 and TRBJ1-1; a possible D gene is TRBD1 (6 bases). The ends were cut back, 4 bases at V and 4 bases at J, with 16 bases in the middle. Germline V gene data show CDR1 as LGHNA and CDR2 as YSLEER. The CDR3 extends over 15 amino acids. CDR3 sequence (DNA): TGCGCCAGCAGCCGAGAGATGCAGGGGATCACTGAAGCTTTCTTT. Translated: CASSREMQGITEAFF.

This chain uses TRBV18 with TRBJ2-3; 7 bases line up with TRBD1. The trim removed 3 bases at V and 4 bases at J, leaving 7 bases unmatched. Looked up from germline, CDR1 is KGHSH and CDR2 is LQKENI. The CDR3 is made up of 15 amino acids. The CDR3 DNA sequence: TGTGCCAGCTCACCCCCTCGCGACAGGGCAGATACGCAGTATTTT. This encodes CASSPPRDRADTQYF.

The chain has TRBV27 and TRBJ1-1, with D uncertain. CDR3 length: 13 residues. Trimming left V 6 bases short and J 3 bases short, with 11 bases between. Germline lookup yields CDR1 MNHEY and CDR2 SMNVEV (reference sequence). The CDR3 nucleotides read TGTGCCAGCAGCCGAAGGAGGGACACTGAAGCTTTCTTT. Encoded protein: CASSRRRDTEAFF.

The chain employs TRBV13 and TRBJ2-1, with 7 bases lining up with TRBD2. The CDR3 is 19 amino acids. The V segment lost 2 bases and the J segment 0 bases; nucleotides outside the gene matches: 13. Germline V CDR1 and CDR2: PRHDT, FYEKMQ (reference sequence). The CDR3 bases are TGTGCCAGCAGCTTATCCAAGCGGGAAGGCCCACACTCCTACAATGAGCAGTTCTTC. Residues: CASSLSKREGPHSYNEQFF.

The chain recombines TRBV6-6 with TRBJ1-5; 8 bases map to TRBD1. With V trimmed by 6 bases and J by 3 bases, 7 bases remained unmatched. Germline CDR1 and CDR2: MNHNY and SVGAGI (reference sequence). The CDR3 runs to 15 residues. Here the CDR3 DNA reads TGTGCCAGCAGCCACAAGGACAGGGTCAATCAGCCCCAGCATTTT. It specifies CASSHKDRVNQPQHF.

V gene TRBV6-6 combines with J gene TRBJ2-3; no clear D gene. Germline V lookup: CDR1 MNHNY, CDR2 SVGAGI (reference sequence). The CDR3 runs to 16 residues. The ends were cut back, 0 bases at V and 2 bases at J, with 12 bases in the middle. The chain's CDR3 is CASSYSYTVLTDTQYF. The CDR3 region has the DNA TGTGCCAGCAGTTACTCTTATACAGTCCTCACAGATACGCAGTATTTT.

The chain recombines TRBV29-1 with TRBJ1-1; D not resolved. The germline CDR1 and CDR2 sequences are SQVTM and ANQGSEA. The CDR3 runs to 13 residues. The V end was cut by 3 bases, the J end by 6 bases, with 14 bases between. CDR3 amino acids: CSVDRRSYSEAFF. CDR3 bases: TGCAGCGTTGACAGGCGATCTTACTCTGAAGCTTTCTTT.

This clone is a singleton in its sample. CDR3 sequence: CASSPGGVNTEAFF. The CDR3 region has the DNA TGTGCCAGCAGCCCGGGGGGGGTGAACACTGAAGCTTTCTTT. The chain joins TRBV3-1 (or the pseudogene TRBV3-2) to TRBJ1-1; maybe TRBD1 (5 bases). V shed 4 bases and J shed 0 bases, with 9 bases lying between them. Germline V gene lookup returns CDR1 LGHDT and CDR2 YNNKEL (reference sequence). This CDR3 spans 14 amino acids.

J is TRBJ2-1 and V is TRBV11-3; 7 bases are shared with TRBD2. V lost 3 bases to trimming and J lost 9 bases; unmatched junction nucleotides: 5. CDR3 length: 13 residues. CDR1 and CDR2 from the germline V gene are SGHNT and YENEEA. CDR3 sequence: CASSFRLAGEQFF. The CDR3 coding sequence is TGTGCCAGCAGCTTCCGACTAGCAGGTGAGCAGTTCTTC.